This TCR beta chain was retrieved from a study of chemoradiotherapy in HPV16-positive cancers. Overall study findings and caveats: HPV-responsive T-cell expansion during chemoradiotherapy was linked to improved recurrence-free survival in HPV16-positive patients. Candidate HPV-specific clones and E7-related TCR motifs grew in tumor during treatment.

As to this clone: What it binds is unknown.

The assay was immunoSEQ multiplex PCR, and TCRdb's table has in-frame clones only and misses some. The data contain 10,000 to 14,000 clones, more than 85% of them singletons. The V end was cut by 0 bases, the J end by 3 bases, with 7 bases between. The CDR3 loop spans 14 amino acids. The germline V gene encodes CDR1 MNHEY and CDR2 SVGAGI. Sequencing used blood, obtained from a patient who underwent chemoradiotherapy. This chain joins TRBV6-5 and TRBJ2-3; the D call may be TRBD1 or TRBD2 (5 bases each). This TCR came from a human donor with HPV-associated anogenital cancer. The CDR3 DNA reads as TGTGCCAGCAGTTACTCGAGGGGAACAGATACGCAGTATTTT. Translation: CASSYSRGTDTQYF.